This paragraph reports one T cell receptor beta chain. The assay was immunoSEQ multiplex PCR, and TCRdb's table has in-frame clones only and misses some. The sample gives 98,000 or so clones, roughly 92% of which show up once; roughly 0.95% is in the top ten. The data derive from a study of T cell changes during pregnancy in multiple sclerosis. The CDR3 covers 15 residues. After removal of 2 bases from V and 4 bases from J, the junction contained 4 bases not matched to a gene. The germline gives CDR1 MNHNS, CDR2 SASEGT. The sequencing here drew on peripheral blood, taken after pregnancy. The chain carries TRBV6-1 and TRBJ1-4; 7 bases agree with TRBD1. The sequence came from a female donor with multiple sclerosis, enrolled in a pregnancy study. The DNA for the CDR3 is TGTGCCAGCAGTGAATCAGGGGGAAATAATGAAAAACTGTTTTTT. Its protein is CASSESGGNNEKLFF.